This T cell receptor beta chain was found in a study of naive and memory T cell subsets. This clonotype was counted at least ten times. The antigen is unknown. An equimolar mix of two oligonucleotides served as the beta constant-region primer for TRBC1 and TRBC2. Ligated cDNA was amplified by four rounds of PCR with nested alpha and beta constant-region primers and SP2. In TCRdb, the UMI-ligation and nested PCR reads were re-called with MiXCR into one record per CDR3 protein. The table records about 22,000 distinct CDR3 sequences, roughly 9.1% of them present only once. Study-level findings and limits: No ground truth validated the naive and memory repertoire findings.

The origin of this receptor is a human donor in good health. The sample was central memory CD8+ T cells from blood.

The CDR3 here is CSVGNRAREQFF. The CDR3, as DNA: TGCAGCGTGGGTAACAGAGCCCGGGAGCAGTTCTTC. The chain carries TRBV29-1 and TRBJ2-1, with D hard to call. Germline V gives CDR1 SQVTM, CDR2 ANQGSEA. The germline V and J ends were trimmed by 6 bases and 10 bases, with 16 bases remaining between them. This CDR3 spans 12 amino acids.